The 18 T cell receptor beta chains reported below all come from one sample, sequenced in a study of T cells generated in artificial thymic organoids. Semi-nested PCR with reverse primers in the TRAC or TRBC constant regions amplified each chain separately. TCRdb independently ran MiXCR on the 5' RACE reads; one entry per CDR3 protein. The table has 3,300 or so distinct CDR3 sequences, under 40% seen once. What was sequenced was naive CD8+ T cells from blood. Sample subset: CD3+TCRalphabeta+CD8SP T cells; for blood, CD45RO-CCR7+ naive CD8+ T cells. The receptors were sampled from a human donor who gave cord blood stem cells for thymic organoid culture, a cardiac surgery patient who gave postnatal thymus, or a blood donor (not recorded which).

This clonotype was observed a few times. CDR3 bases: TGTGCCAGCAGTGTGCTCACCGGGGAGCTGTTTTTT. Protein sequence: CASSVLTGELFF. The chain recombines TRBV27 with TRBJ2-2; no firm D call. V lost 5 bases to trimming and J lost 4 bases, with 5 bases between them. Germline V gives CDR1 MNHEY, CDR2 SMNVEV (reference sequence). The CDR3 runs to 12 residues.

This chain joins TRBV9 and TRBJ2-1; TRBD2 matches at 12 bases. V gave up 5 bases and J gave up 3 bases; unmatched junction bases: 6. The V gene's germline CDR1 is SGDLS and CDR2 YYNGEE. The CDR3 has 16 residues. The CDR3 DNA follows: TGTGCCAGCAGTGACGAACTAGCGGGAGGCTACAATGAGCAGTTCTTC. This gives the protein CASSDELAGGYNEQFF.

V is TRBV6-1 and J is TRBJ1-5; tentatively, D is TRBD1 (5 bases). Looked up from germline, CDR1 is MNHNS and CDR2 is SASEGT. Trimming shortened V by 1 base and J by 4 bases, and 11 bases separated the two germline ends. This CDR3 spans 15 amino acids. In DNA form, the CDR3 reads TGTGCCAGCAGTGAAGTAGACAGTAATAATCAGCCCCAGCATTTT. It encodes CASSEVDSNNQPQHF.

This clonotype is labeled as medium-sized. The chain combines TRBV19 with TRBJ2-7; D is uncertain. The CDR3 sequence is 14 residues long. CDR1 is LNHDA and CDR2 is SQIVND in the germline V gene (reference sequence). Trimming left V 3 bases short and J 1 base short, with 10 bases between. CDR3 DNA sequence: TGTGCCAGTAGTATTGGGCAAGGATCCTACGAGCAGTACTTC. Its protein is CASSIGQGSYEQYF.

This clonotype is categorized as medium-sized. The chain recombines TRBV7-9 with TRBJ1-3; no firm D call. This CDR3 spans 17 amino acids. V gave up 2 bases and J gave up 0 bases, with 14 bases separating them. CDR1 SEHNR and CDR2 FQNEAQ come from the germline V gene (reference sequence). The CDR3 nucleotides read TGTGCCAGCAGCTTAACGACCGTACAATTCTCTGGAAACACCATATATTTT. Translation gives CASSLTTVQFSGNTIYF.

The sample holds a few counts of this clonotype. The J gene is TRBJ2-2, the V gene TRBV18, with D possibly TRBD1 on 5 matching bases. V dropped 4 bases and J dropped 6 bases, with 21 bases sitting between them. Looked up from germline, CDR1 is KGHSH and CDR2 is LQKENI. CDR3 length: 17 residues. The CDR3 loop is CASSQQQAFSRSGELFF. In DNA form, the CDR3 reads TGTGCCAGCTCACAACAACAGGCTTTCTCAAGGTCCGGGGAGCTGTTTTTT.

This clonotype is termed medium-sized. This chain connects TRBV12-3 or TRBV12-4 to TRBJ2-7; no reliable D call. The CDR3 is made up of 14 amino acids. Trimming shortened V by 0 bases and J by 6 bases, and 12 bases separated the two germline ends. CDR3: CASSLARGPVEQYF. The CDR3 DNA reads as TGTGCCAGCAGTTTAGCGAGAGGTCCTGTCGAGCAGTACTTC.

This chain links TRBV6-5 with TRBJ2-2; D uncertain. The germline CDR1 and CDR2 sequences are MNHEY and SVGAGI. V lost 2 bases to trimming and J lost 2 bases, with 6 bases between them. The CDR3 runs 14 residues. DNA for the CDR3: TGTGCCAGCAGTTACGGTCATAACACCGGGGAGCTGTTTTTT. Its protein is CASSYGHNTGELFF.

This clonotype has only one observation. CDR3 protein: CASSPRDGGPDTQYF. As DNA, the CDR3 is TGTGCCAGCTCACCCCGGGACGGAGGGCCCGACACCCAGTACTTC. V is TRBV18 and J is TRBJ2-5; D is possibly TRBD2 (6 bases). The CDR3 totals 15 residues. V dropped 3 bases and J dropped 8 bases, with 19 bases sitting between them. Germline V lookup: CDR1 KGHSH, CDR2 LQKENI.

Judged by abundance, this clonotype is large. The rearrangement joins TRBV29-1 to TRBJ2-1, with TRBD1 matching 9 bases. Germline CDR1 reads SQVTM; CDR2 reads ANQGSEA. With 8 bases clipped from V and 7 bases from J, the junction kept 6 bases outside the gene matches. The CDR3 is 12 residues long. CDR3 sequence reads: CSSDRGRNEQFF. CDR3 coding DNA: TGCAGCTCAGACAGGGGGAGGAATGAGCAGTTCTTC.

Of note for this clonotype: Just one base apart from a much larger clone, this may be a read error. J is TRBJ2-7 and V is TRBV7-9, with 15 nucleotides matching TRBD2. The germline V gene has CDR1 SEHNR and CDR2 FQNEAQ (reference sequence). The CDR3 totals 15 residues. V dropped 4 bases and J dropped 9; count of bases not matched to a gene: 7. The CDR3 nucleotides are TGTGCCAGCAGCTCGGGACTAGCGGGAGGAGGCGGGCAGTACTTC. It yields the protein CASSSGLAGGGGQYF.

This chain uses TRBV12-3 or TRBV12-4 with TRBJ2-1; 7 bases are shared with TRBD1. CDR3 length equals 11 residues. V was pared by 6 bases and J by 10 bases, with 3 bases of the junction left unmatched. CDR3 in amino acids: CASRSGGEQFF. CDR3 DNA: TGTGCCAGCAGATCAGGGGGAGAGCAGTTCTTC.

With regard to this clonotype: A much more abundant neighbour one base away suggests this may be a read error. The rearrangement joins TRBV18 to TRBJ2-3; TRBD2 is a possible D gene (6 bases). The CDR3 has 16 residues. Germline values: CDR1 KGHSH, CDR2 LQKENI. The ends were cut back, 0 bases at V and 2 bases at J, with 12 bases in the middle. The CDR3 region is CASSPPIREITDTQYF. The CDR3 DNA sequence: TGTGCCAGCTCACCACCGATACGGGAGATCACAGATACGCAGTATTTT.

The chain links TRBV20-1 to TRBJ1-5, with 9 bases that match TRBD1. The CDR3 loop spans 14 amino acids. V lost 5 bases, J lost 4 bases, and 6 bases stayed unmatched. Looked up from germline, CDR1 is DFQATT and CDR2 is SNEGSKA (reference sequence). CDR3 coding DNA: TGCAGTGCTCTGGACAGGGGATGGAATCAGCCCCAGCATTTT. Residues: CSALDRGWNQPQHF.

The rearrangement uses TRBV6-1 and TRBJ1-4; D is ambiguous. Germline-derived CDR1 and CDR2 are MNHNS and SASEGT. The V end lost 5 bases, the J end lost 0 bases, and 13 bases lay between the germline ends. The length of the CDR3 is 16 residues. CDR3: CASSQYVRPTNEKLFF. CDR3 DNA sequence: TGTGCCAGCAGTCAATACGTACGCCCAACTAATGAAAAACTGTTTTTT.

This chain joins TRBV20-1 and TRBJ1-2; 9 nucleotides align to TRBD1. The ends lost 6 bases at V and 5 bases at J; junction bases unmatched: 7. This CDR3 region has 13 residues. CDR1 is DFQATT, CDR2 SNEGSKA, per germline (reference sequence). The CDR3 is CSAQLGQGYGYTF. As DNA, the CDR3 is TGCAGTGCACAACTGGGACAGGGATATGGCTACACCTTC.

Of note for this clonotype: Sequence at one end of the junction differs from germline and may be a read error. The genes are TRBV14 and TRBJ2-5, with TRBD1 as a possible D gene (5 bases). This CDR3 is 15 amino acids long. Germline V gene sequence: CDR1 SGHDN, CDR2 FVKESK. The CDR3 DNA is TGTACCAGCAGCCAAGATTTTAGGGGCCCAGAGACCCAGTACTTC. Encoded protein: CTSSQDFRGPETQYF.

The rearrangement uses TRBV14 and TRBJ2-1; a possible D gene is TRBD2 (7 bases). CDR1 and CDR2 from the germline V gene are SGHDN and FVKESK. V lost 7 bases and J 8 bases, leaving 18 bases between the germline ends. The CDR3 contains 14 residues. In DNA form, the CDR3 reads TGTGCCAGCACCCGGGCGGGGGCGGGGGATGAGCAGTTCTTC. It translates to CASTRAGAGDEQFF.